These 13 T cell receptor beta chains share one sample of origin, sequenced in a study of T cells in Graves' hyperthyroidism and ophthalmopathy. RNA transcripts yielded amplified TCR beta CDR3 regions. In the first-round RT-PCR of the TCR CDR3, the HTBI primer set was used. TCRdb re-derived calls from the multiplex PCR reads in MiXCR, one entry per CDR3 protein. The sample has fewer than 600,000 distinct CDR3 sequences; approximately 14% are singletons. Sequencing input: blood. The source is a woman under 30 with Graves' hyperthyroidism.

This clonotype has only a few counts. The rearrangement uses TRBV15 and TRBJ2-1; D is perhaps TRBD2 (6 bases). Trimming took off 5 bases at V and 7 bases at J, with 18 bases between the two ends. This CDR3 comprises 15 residues. Per germline, CDR1 LNHNV and CDR2 YYDKDF (reference sequence). Here the CDR3 DNA reads TGTGCCACCAGCTTCGAATCGGGAGTCCGGAATGAGCAGTTCTTC. Protein sequence: CATSFESGVRNEQFF.

This clonotype appeared many times. The chain combines TRBV28 with TRBJ1-2, with D possibly being TRBD1 (6 bases). Trimming removed 2 bases from V and 4 bases from J, with 17 bases in between. Germline V CDR1 and CDR2: MDHEN, SYDVKM. CDR3 length: 16 amino acids. The CDR3 is CASSLRYRAILYGYTF. The CDR3 nucleotides are TGTGCCAGCAGTTTAAGGTACAGGGCCATCCTCTATGGCTACACCTTC.

The CDR3 DNA reads TGTGCCACCAGTGATTTGAAGCTTCACTCAACTAATGAAAAACTGTTTTTT. Translated, it gives CATSDLKLHSTNEKLFF. V gene TRBV24-1 combines with J gene TRBJ1-4; no firm D call. The CDR3 consists of 17 residues. V was pared by 0 bases and J by 0 bases, with 10 bases between. The germline gives CDR1 KGHDR, CDR2 SFDVKD.

This clonotype showed up many times. The V gene is TRBV20-1, the J gene TRBJ1-2, with no clear D. V was shortened by 6 bases and J by 3 bases, with 11 bases between the two germline ends. From germline, CDR1 is DFQATT and CDR2 SNEGSKA (reference sequence). The CDR3 contains 12 residues. The CDR3 loop is CSAVVRYYGYTF. The CDR3 region has the DNA TGCAGTGCCGTTGTTCGGTACTATGGCTACACCTTC.

The gene calls are TRBV19 and TRBJ1-4; tentatively, D is TRBD1 (5 bases). The CDR3 contains 14 residues. The V and J ends lost 2 bases and 6 bases respectively, with 10 bases between them. Germline V gives CDR1 LNHDA, CDR2 SQIVND (reference sequence). The CDR3, as DNA: TGTGCCAGTAGTATACTGGGGGTGGATGAAAAACTGTTTTTT. This translates into CASSILGVDEKLFF.

This clonotype was counted only a few times. One end of the junction varies from germline; a read error may be responsible. This sequence joins TRBV30 and TRBJ2-2, with a tentative D call TRBD1 (5 bases). CDR1 and CDR2 (germline): GTSNPN, SVGIG (reference sequence). This CDR3 has 13 amino acids. CDR3 protein: CAWGVGATGELFF. DNA of the CDR3: TGTGCCTGGGGTGTAGGGGCTACCGGGGAGCTGTTTTTT.

Ten or more counts support this clonotype. This chain uses TRBV11-2 with TRBJ1-2; D unclear. Per germline, CDR1 SGHAT and CDR2 FQNNGV. Trimming removed 1 base at V and 6 bases at J, with 12 bases between. There are 14 residues in the CDR3. The CDR3 sequence: CASSLVWGWNGYTF. The DNA for the CDR3 is TGTGCCAGCAGCTTAGTGTGGGGTTGGAATGGCTACACCTTC.

This clonotype has ten or more counts. The CDR3 sequence is CASSGQTGGGEKLFF. The CDR3 bases are TGTGCCAGCAGTGGTCAGACAGGGGGAGGTGAAAAACTGTTTTTT. The chain combines TRBV2 with TRBJ1-4; 9 positions match TRBD1. Per the germline V gene, CDR1 is SNHLY and CDR2 is FYNNEI. V gave up 4 bases and J gave up 7 bases; unmatched junction bases: 7. The CDR3 consists of 15 residues.

This clonotype was detected ten times or more. The chain is built from TRBV2 and TRBJ2-7, with D unresolved. The CDR3 extends over 15 amino acids. Germline V gene sequence: CDR1 SNHLY, CDR2 FYNNEI. Deletions cut 8 bases from V and 5 bases from J, with 22 bases between. The CDR3 region has the DNA TGTGCCAGCCTTACCCAAGCAATCCACCTCCACGAGCAGTACTTC. It yields the protein CASLTQAIHLHEQYF.

This clonotype occurred a few times. J is TRBJ1-2 and V is TRBV27; no firm D call. CDR1 MNHEY and CDR2 SMNVEV come from the germline V gene (reference sequence). The CDR3 spans 15 residues. Trimming shortened V by 3 bases and J by 0 bases, and 11 bases separated the two germline ends. CDR3 amino acids: CASSFPGQTNYGYTF. CDR3 coding DNA: TGTGCCAGCAGTTTTCCCGGGCAGACTAACTATGGCTACACCTTC.

This clonotype was detected many times. The genes are TRBV6-1 and TRBJ1-1, with 8 nucleotides matching TRBD1. After removal of 7 bases from V and 5 bases from J, the junction contained 6 bases not matched to a gene. Germline assignment: CDR1 MNHNS and CDR2 SASEGT. This CDR3 has 13 amino acids. In nucleotides, the CDR3 is TGTGCCAGCACGGAGACAGGGGAGACTGAAGCTTTCTTT. Its translation is CASTETGETEAFF.

This clonotype was detected only a few times. The chain carries TRBV13 and TRBJ2-5; TRBD2 is a possible D gene (5 bases). Looked up from germline, CDR1 is PRHDT and CDR2 is FYEKMQ (reference sequence). V lost 0 bases and J lost 5, with 13 bases in between. The CDR3 spans 15 residues. CDR3 in DNA: TGTGCCAGCAGCTTAGGTGCTAGCCCCTGGGAGACCCAGTACTTC. The encoded protein is CASSLGASPWETQYF.

This clonotype was found many times. The chain has TRBV2 and TRBJ2-4; possible D gene TRBD2, 6 bases. CDR1 is SNHLY and CDR2 is FYNNEI in the germline V gene. This CDR3 spans 15 amino acids. Between the trimmed V and J ends, which lost 3 bases and 0 bases, there was a span of 9 bases. CDR3 nucleotides: TGTGCCAGCAGTGACCGCGGGGTAGCCAAAAACATTCAGTACTTC. The encoded protein is CASSDRGVAKNIQYF.